Sequencing of this T cell receptor beta chain was carried out in a study of control samples from healthy donors and cancer patients. Germline lookup yields CDR1 SGHVS and CDR2 FNYEAQ. The CDR3 totals 13 residues. The V and J ends lost 5 bases and 5 bases respectively, with 12 bases between them. Data came from immunoSEQ multiplex PCR; TCRdb stores just in-frame clones and leaves some out. The sample has approximately 12,000 clones; roughly 94% are singletons. The sample taken for sequencing was PBMCs. This sequence joins TRBV7-6 and TRBJ2-5; weak D call: TRBD1 (5 bases). The TCR was taken from a man aged 65 to 85 with head and neck cancer. DNA of the CDR3: TGTGCCAGCAGCCGATATAACAGGGAGACCCAGTACTTC. The encoded protein is CASSRYNRETQYF. Full variable domain (remainder filled in from reference TRBV7-6 and TRBJ2-5): GAGVSQSPRYKVTKRGQDVALRCDPISGHVSLYWYRQALGQGPEFLTYFNYEAQQDKSGLPNDRFSAERPEGSISTLTIQRTEQRDSAMYRCASSRYNRETQYFGPGTRLLVL.